This T cell receptor (beta chain) was sequenced during a study of shared clonotypes between healthy human individuals. Whole-study findings and limits: As a rule, naive subsets had a larger estimated richness than memory subsets.

V dropped 2 bases and J dropped 2 bases, with 7 bases sitting between them. This CDR3 region has 13 residues. Germline values: CDR1 SGDLS, CDR2 YYNGEE. Deep-level running was used for the assay. An even split of each subset's genomic DNA across several immunoSEQ plates was performed. Sorted-subset replicate PCR reactions were performed with approximately 0.2 ug DNA, corresponding to 30,000 to 35,000 T cell genomes. TCRdb keeps only in-frame clones here, not all; method: immunoSEQ multiplex PCR. Here the sample spans nearly 1,000,000 clones, approximately 76% being singletons. Comment on this clone: Antigen: not known.

Material for sequencing was memory CD4+ T cells sorted from blood. Sample subset: CD45RA-negative fraction. The gene calls are TRBV9 and TRBJ2-5, with D unclear. The TCR comes from a man aged 18 to 29 in good health. The CDR3 region has the DNA TGTGCCAGCAGCGTGAGCGATCAAGAGACCCAGTACTTC. This gives the protein CASSVSDQETQYF. The entire variable domain, with the rest obtained from reference TRBV9 and TRBJ2-5, is as follows: DSGVTQTPKHLITATGQRVTLRCSPRSGDLSVYWYQQSLDQGLQFLIQYYNGEERAKGNILERFSAQQFPDLHSELNLSSLELGDSALYFCASSVSDQETQYFGPGTRLLVL.